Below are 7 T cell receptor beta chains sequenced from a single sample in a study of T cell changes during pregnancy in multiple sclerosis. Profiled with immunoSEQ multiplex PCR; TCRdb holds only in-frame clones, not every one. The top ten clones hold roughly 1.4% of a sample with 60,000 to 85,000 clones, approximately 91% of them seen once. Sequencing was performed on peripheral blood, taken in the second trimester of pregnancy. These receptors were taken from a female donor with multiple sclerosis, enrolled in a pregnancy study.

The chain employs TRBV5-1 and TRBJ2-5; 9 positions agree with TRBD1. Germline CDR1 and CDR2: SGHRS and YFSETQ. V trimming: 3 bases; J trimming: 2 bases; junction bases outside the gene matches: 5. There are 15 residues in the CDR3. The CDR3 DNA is TGCGCCAGCAGCTCCGGGACAGGGTTACAAGAGACCCAGTACTTC. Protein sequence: CASSSGTGLQETQYF. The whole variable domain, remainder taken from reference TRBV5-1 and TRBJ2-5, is KAGVTQTPRYLIKTRGQQVTLSCSPISGHRSVSWYQQTPGQGLQFLFEYFSETQRNKGNFPGRFSGRQFSNSRSEMNVSTLELGDSALYLCASSSGTGLQETQYFGPGTRLLVL.

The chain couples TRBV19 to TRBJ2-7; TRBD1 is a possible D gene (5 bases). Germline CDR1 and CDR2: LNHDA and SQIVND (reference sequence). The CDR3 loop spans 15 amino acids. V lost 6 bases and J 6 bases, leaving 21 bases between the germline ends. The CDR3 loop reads CASRATGQGAGEQYF. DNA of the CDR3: TGTGCCAGTAGGGCGACTGGGCAGGGCGCAGGCGAGCAGTACTTC.

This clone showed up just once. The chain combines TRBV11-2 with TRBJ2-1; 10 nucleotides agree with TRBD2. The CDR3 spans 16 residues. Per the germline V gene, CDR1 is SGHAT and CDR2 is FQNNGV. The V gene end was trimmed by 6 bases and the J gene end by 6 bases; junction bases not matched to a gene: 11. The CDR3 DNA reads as TGTGCCAGCAGGCACCGAGCGGGAGGGCCAGTCAATGAGCAGTTCTTC. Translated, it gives CASRHRAGGPVNEQFF.

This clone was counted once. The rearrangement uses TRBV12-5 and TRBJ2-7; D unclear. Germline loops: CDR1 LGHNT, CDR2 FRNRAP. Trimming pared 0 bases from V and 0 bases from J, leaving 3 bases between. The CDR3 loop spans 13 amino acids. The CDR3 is CASGLVNSYEQYF. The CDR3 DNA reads TGTGCTAGTGGTTTGGTCAACTCCTACGAGCAGTACTTC.

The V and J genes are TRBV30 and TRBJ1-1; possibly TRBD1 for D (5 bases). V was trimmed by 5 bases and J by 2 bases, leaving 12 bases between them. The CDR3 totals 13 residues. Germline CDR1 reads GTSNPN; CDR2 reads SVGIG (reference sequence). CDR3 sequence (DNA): TGTGCCTGGGGGGGGGAAATTAACACTGAAGCTTTCTTT. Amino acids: CAWGGEINTEAFF.

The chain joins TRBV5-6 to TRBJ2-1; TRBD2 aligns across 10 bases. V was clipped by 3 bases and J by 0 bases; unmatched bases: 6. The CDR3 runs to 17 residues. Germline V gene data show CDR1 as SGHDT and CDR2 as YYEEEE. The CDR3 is CASSSLAGGSSYNEQFF. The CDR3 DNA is TGTGCCAGCAGCTCCTTAGCGGGGGGTAGCTCCTACAATGAGCAGTTCTTC.

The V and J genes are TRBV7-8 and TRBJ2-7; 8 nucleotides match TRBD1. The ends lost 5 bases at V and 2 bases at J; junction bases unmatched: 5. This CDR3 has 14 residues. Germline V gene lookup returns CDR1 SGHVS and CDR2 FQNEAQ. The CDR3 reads CASSADRGTYEQYF. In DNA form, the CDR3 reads TGTGCCAGCAGCGCTGACAGGGGAACCTACGAGCAGTACTTC.